This T cell receptor (beta chain) emerged from a study of blood T cell repertoires in COVID-19. Study-level information: The cDNA or gDNA used as material had been derived from T cells, B-cell-depleted T cells, or PBMCs.

The germline V gene encodes CDR1 SGHAT and CDR2 FQNNGV. V dropped 1 base and J dropped 4 bases, with 12 bases sitting between them. The CDR3 is made up of 15 amino acids. Assay used: immunoSEQ multiplex PCR; TCRdb lists only in-frame clones, some missing. The sample yields 340,000 or so clones, around 87% seen once. Sequenced: peripheral blood. The gene calls are TRBV11-2 and TRBJ2-3; the D gene is possibly TRBD2 (6 bases). The clonotype comes from a man aged 45 to 65 with active or convalescent COVID-19. The CDR3 is CASSLGTTSADTQYF. The DNA for the CDR3 is TGTGCCAGCAGCTTAGGGACGACTAGTGCAGATACGCAGTATTTT.